The source of this T cell receptor beta chain is a study of vaccination and CD4 T cells after COVID-19. Sequenced with the Oncomine TCR Beta short-read assay was DNA taken from cultured CD4+ T cells. From the PCR reads, TCRdb called clonotypes with MiXCR, one entry per CDR3 protein. The sample holds roughly 17,000 distinct CDR3 sequences; 45% to 70% are singletons and the top ten take about 7.5%. The length of the CDR3 is 14 residues. The V gene lost 6 bases and the J gene lost 3 bases, with 18 bases spanning the gap. Germline CDR1 reads DFQATT; CDR2 reads SNEGSKA (reference sequence). Treatment meaning: roughly ten-day PBMC culture with coronavirus spike peptide pools or control peptides (ViraFEST assay). As regards this clonotype: Its antigen is unknown.

The specimen was CD4+ T cells from blood, cultured in vitro. This chain uses TRBV20-1 with TRBJ2-7, with a weak D call TRBD1 (6 bases). This clonotype was sampled from a human donor who had recovered from COVID-19. CDR3 sequence (DNA): TGCAGTGCAAGTTATTGGACAGCAAACTACGAGCAGTACTTC. Translation gives CSASYWTANYEQYF.